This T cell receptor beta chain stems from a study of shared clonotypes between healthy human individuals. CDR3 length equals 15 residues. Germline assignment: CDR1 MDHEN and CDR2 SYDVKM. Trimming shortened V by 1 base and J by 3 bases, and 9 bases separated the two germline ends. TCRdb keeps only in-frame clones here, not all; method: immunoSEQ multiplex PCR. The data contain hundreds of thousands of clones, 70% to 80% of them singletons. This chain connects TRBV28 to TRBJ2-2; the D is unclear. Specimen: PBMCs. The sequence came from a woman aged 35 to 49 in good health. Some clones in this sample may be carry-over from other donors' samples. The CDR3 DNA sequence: TGTGCCAGCAGTTTATCCGGCCGTCACACCGGGGAGCTGTTTTTT. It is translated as CASSLSGRHTGELFF. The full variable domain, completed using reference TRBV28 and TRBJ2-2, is DVKVTQSSRYLVKRTGEKVFLECVQDMDHENMFWYRQDPGLGLRLIYFSYDVKMKEKGDIPEGYSVSREKKERFSLILESASTNQTSMYLCASSLSGRHTGELFFGEGSRLTVL.